One sample yielded the 21 T cell receptor beta chains listed below, sequenced in a study of CD8+CD57+ T cells in acquired aplastic anemia. TCR beta VDJ and CDR3 profiles were obtained from a genomic DNA template. In TCRdb, the reads were re-called with MiXCR into one record per CDR3 protein. The sample lists a few hundred thousand distinct CDR3 sequences, under 80% occurring once. The specimen was sorted CD4+, CD8+, or CD8+CD57+ T cells (not recorded which) from PBMCs. Every receptor here comes from a human donor in good health, serving as a control.

J is TRBJ1-1 and V is TRBV20-1, with D unresolved. Germline V CDR1 and CDR2: DFQATT, SNEGSKA (reference sequence). V was clipped by 1 base and J by 5 bases, with 11 bases between them. The CDR3 length is 13 residues. The CDR3 bases are TGCAGTGCTAGAGGCCGGCAGAAGACTGAAGCTTTCTTT. Translated, it gives CSARGRQKTEAFF.

The genes are TRBV19 and TRBJ1-2; D might be TRBD1 (6 bases). This CDR3 comprises 11 residues. Trimming left V 7 bases short and J 4 bases short, with 7 bases between. The germline V gene has CDR1 LNHDA and CDR2 SQIVND (reference sequence). CDR3 DNA: TGTGCCAGTATGGGGGCCTATGGCTACACCTTC. Translation gives CASMGAYGYTF.

This clonotype was counted many times. This chain uses TRBV20-1 with TRBJ2-1; TRBD2 aligns across 12 bases. Germline V gene data show CDR1 as DFQATT and CDR2 as SNEGSKA (reference sequence). The V and J ends lost 5 bases and 3 bases, in that order; junction bases with no gene match: 5. CDR3 size: 15 residues. CDR3 amino acids: CSARTSGEIYNEQFF. CDR3 bases: TGCAGTGCTCGGACTAGCGGGGAAATCTACAATGAGCAGTTCTTC.

At least ten counts were recorded for this clonotype. V and J are TRBV12-3 or TRBV12-4 and TRBJ1-2; D is unresolved. The CDR3 extends over 15 amino acids. The V end was cut by 7 bases, the J end by 0 bases, with 15 bases between. CDR3 bases: TGTGCCAGCACCAAAGGGTCTTCTTCTAACTATGGCTACACCTTC. It is translated as CASTKGSSSNYGYTF.

This clonotype was counted many times. CDR3 sequence: CASSQRVIGETQYF. The CDR3 bases are TGTGCCAGCAGTCAACGCGTAATAGGAGAGACCCAGTACTTC. V gene TRBV6-2 or TRBV6-3 combines with J gene TRBJ2-5; D gene unclear. The germline V gene has CDR1 MNHEY and CDR2 SVGEGT. V lost 5 bases and J lost 4, with 14 bases in between. There are 14 residues in the CDR3.

As to this clonotype: A much larger clone differs by one base, so this may be a read error. The rearrangement uses TRBV20-1 and TRBJ1-1, with D perhaps TRBD1 (5 bases). The CDR3 is made up of 16 amino acids. The germline V gene has CDR1 DFQATT and CDR2 SNEGSKA (reference sequence). CDR3 amino acids: CSARSQGMGMNAEAFF. The CDR3 coding sequence is TGCAGTGCTAGATCCCAGGGAATGGGGATGAACGCTGAAGCTTTCTTT.

This clonotype was observed a few times. This clone may be a read error of a much larger clone one base away. The CDR3 nucleotides are TGCAGTGCTGGAGAACCAAGGACAGGGGGGAACTATGGCTACACCTTC. Protein sequence: CSAGEPRTGGNYGYTF. The chain combines TRBV20-1 with TRBJ1-2; TRBD1 aligns across 10 bases. Germline V gene lookup returns CDR1 DFQATT and CDR2 SNEGSKA (reference sequence). The CDR3 contains 16 residues.

This sequence joins TRBV5-1 and TRBJ2-4; D not resolved. The CDR3 extends over 13 amino acids. The germline CDR1 and CDR2 sequences are SGHRS and YFSETQ. V gave up 3 bases and J gave up 5 bases, with 9 bases separating them. This CDR3 is CASSWTTQNIQYF. CDR3 in DNA: TGCGCCAGCAGCTGGACCACCCAAAACATTCAGTACTTC. Combining the CDR3 with reference TRBV5-1 and TRBJ2-4 gives the whole variable domain KAGVTQTPRYLIKTRGQQVTLSCSPISGHRSVSWYQQTPGQGLQFLFEYFSETQRNKGNFPGRFSGRQFSNSRSEMNVSTLELGDSALYLCASSWTTQNIQYFGAGTRLSVL.

The V gene is TRBV11-2, the J gene TRBJ2-7; D might be TRBD2 (5 bases). There are 13 residues in the CDR3. The ends were cut back, 5 bases at V and 5 bases at J, with 13 bases in the middle. Germline V lookup: CDR1 SGHAT, CDR2 FQNNGV. The CDR3 DNA reads TGTGCCAGCAGCCAAGATACCGGGAACGAGCAGTACTTC. The encoded protein is CASSQDTGNEQYF. Full variable domain (remainder filled in from reference TRBV11-2 and TRBJ2-7): EAGVAQSPRYKIIEKRQSVAFWCNPISGHATLYWYQQILGQGPKLLIQFQNNGVVDDSQLPKDRFSAERLKGVDSTLKIQPAKLEDSAVYLCASSQDTGNEQYFGPGTRLTVT.

V is TRBV5-6 and J is TRBJ2-7, with D unclear. V gave up 1 base and J gave up 0 bases, with 8 bases separating them. The CDR3 is 14 residues long. Germline loops: CDR1 SGHDT, CDR2 YYEEEE. The CDR3 sequence is CASSLRAISYEQYF. Here the CDR3 DNA reads TGTGCCAGCAGCTTGAGAGCCATCTCCTACGAGCAGTACTTC.

The chain is built from TRBV7-9 and TRBJ2-7, with D perhaps given as TRBD1 or TRBD2 (5 bases each). The CDR3 runs 15 residues. CDR1 is SEHNR and CDR2 is FQNEAQ in the germline V gene (reference sequence). With 5 bases removed from V and 12 bases from J, the gap between germline ends came to 26 bases. The CDR3 DNA follows: TGTGCCAGCAGCCCAGATGCCGGGACCCGGGGCGTCGGGTACTTC. Translation: CASSPDAGTRGVGYF.

The chain employs TRBV9 and TRBJ2-7; 7 bases match TRBD1. The CDR3 has 14 amino acids. Per germline, CDR1 SGDLS and CDR2 YYNGEE. Trimming removed 8 bases from V and 6 bases from J; junction bases left unmatched: 14. The CDR3 region has the DNA TGTGCCAGTAGAATAGGAACAGGGGTAGGCGAGCAGTACTTC. Encoded protein: CASRIGTGVGEQYF.

As concerns this clonotype: As the CDR3 is not closed by the conserved phenylalanine or tryptophan, this likely results from a read error. The chain recombines TRBV10-2 with TRBJ2-2; D is possibly TRBD1 or TRBD2 (5 bases each). Germline V gives CDR1 WSHSY, CDR2 SAAADI. The CDR3 sequence is 16 residues long. Between the trimmed V and J ends, which lost 4 bases and 14 bases, there was a span of 26 bases. CDR3 sequence (DNA): TGCGCCAGCAGTGGGGGGAGAAGCAAACAGCACGAGGATCTGTTTGTT. Translation gives CASSGGRSKQHEDLFV.

This clonotype was observed at least ten times. The chain combines TRBV29-1 with TRBJ1-5; 9 bases align to TRBD1. J was trimmed by 7 bases and V by 5 bases; bases with no gene match: 9. Germline-derived CDR1 and CDR2 are SQVTM and ANQGSEA. CDR3 length: 14 amino acids. The CDR3 sequence: CSVSGDRVGQPQHF. CDR3 nucleotides: TGCAGCGTTAGCGGGGACAGGGTGGGGCAGCCCCAGCATTTT.

The chain couples TRBV20-1 to TRBJ2-7, with a weak D call TRBD2 (6 bases). The CDR3 contains 12 residues. The germline gives CDR1 DFQATT, CDR2 SNEGSKA (reference sequence). The CDR3 DNA sequence: TGCAGCGTTGGAGCGGGCCCCAGCCATCAGTACTTC. Translated, it gives CSVGAGPSHQYF.

Points on this clonotype: One end of the junction is discordant with germline, which a read error may explain. V usage is TRBV7-2 and J usage is TRBJ1-5; D is undetermined. CDR3 size: 14 residues. Looked up from germline, CDR1 is SGHTA and CDR2 is FQGNSA. The CDR3 is CASSHGLTSHDQFF. CDR3 coding DNA: TGTGCCAGTAGTCATGGGCTGACGAGCCATGACCAGTTCTTT.

A remark on this clonotype: Compared with germline, one end of the junction differs, possibly owing to a read error. V and J are TRBV7-2 and TRBJ1-2; D is unclear. CDR1 is SGHTA, CDR2 FQGNSA, per germline. CDR3 size: 14 residues. CDR3 protein: CASSLGRGNYDYTF. The CDR3 DNA follows: TGTGCCAGCAGCTTAGGGCGGGGAAACTATGACTACACCTTC.

This clonotype was recorded at least ten times. The rearrangement uses TRBV7-2 and TRBJ2-3; a weak D match, TRBD2 (6 bases). Per the germline V gene, CDR1 is SGHTA and CDR2 is FQGNSA. This CDR3 is built from 15 residues. The V end was cut by 1 base, the J end by 3 bases, with 11 bases between. CDR3 DNA: TGTGCCAGCAGCTTAGTGGGACTCCGAACAGATACGCAGTATTTT. Translating gives CASSLVGLRTDTQYF.

On this clonotype: Without the conserved terminal phenylalanine or tryptophan, this CDR3 likely stems from a read error. The DNA is omitted, as the CDR3 cannot be located on it reliably, and the CDR3 follows TCRdb's listing. V gene TRBV7-2 combines with J gene TRBJ2-3. The CDR3 length is 13 residues, termini included. Germline CDR1 is SGHTA and CDR2 is FQGNSA. CDR3 sequence reads: CASSPHVTNPHYY.

This clonotype was detected many times. The chain is built from TRBV6-5 and TRBJ1-1, with D possibly TRBD1 on 5 matching bases. Per the germline V gene, CDR1 is MNHEY and CDR2 is SVGAGI. This CDR3 has 17 residues. V lost 2 bases, J lost 4 bases, and 20 bases lay in between. This CDR3 reads CASSYQDGGGAGTEAFF. In DNA, the CDR3 is TGTGCCAGCAGTTACCAGGACGGCGGGGGAGCGGGCACTGAAGCTTTCTTT.

This chain joins TRBV19 and TRBJ2-3, with D possibly being TRBD1 or TRBD2 (6 bases each). This CDR3 has 16 amino acids. Deletions cut 0 bases from V and 0 bases from J, with 10 bases between. In germline, CDR1 is LNHDA, CDR2 SQIVND (reference sequence). Here the CDR3 reads CASSIEGGTSTDTQYF. In DNA form, the CDR3 reads TGTGCCAGTAGTATAGAAGGGGGGACTAGCACAGATACGCAGTATTTT.